The present entry profiles one TCR beta chain with its context. Per the study methods: Estimates of nucleated cell counts were drawn from the amplification of reference gene primers. Measured with immunoSEQ multiplex PCR; TCRdb has only the in-frame clones, and not every one. V, J and clone size are taken as reported in that table, and D and trimming were inferred from the DNA itself. The data contain 300,000 to 450,000 clones, 85% of them singletons. In germline, CDR1 is WNHNN, CDR2 SYGVQD (reference sequence). V lost 6 bases to trimming and J lost 2 bases, with 16 bases between them. The CDR3 covers 15 residues. The data belong to a study of blood T cell repertoires in COVID-19. Study as a whole: Spain, Italy and the United States supplied samples that represented acute and convalescent COVID-19. The cDNA or gDNA used as material had been derived from T cells, B-cell-depleted T cells, or PBMCs.

This TCR derives from a young woman with acute or convalescent COVID-19. The chain links TRBV10-1 to TRBJ2-5, with D perhaps TRBD1 (6 bases). The sample was peripheral blood. CDR3 loop: CASSQQGEGQETQYF. The CDR3 DNA sequence: TGCGCCAGCAGCCAACAGGGAGAAGGACAAGAGACCCAGTACTTC.